Below are 5 T cell receptor beta chains sequenced from a single sample in a study of memory CD4+ T cells and cytomegalovirus serostatus. The sort gate was single viable CD3+CD4+CD8-CD45RO+ cells for memory CD4+ T cells. Only in-frame clones appear in the TCRdb table, and some are missing; sequencing was by immunoSEQ multiplex PCR. The sample records around 60,000 clones, around 83% being singletons. The sequenced sample was memory CD4+ T cells from blood. These receptors all come from an adult in good health and CMV-seronegative.

The genes are TRBV2 and TRBJ2-1; 14 nucleotides agree with TRBD2. CDR1 and CDR2 (germline): SNHLY, FYNNEI. The CDR3 sequence is 15 residues long. Trimming took 6 bases from V and 7 from J; bases not matched to a gene: 5. CDR3 DNA: TGTGCCAGCAGGGCGGGACTAGCGGGAGTTAATGAGCAGTTCTTC. Its translation: CASRAGLAGVNEQFF.

The V and J genes are TRBV7-2 and TRBJ1-2, with D perhaps matching TRBD1 (5 bases). V dropped 5 bases and J dropped 7 bases, with 14 bases sitting between them. Germline CDR1 is SGHTA and CDR2 is FQGNSA. CDR3 length: 13 residues. CDR3 residues: CASSNPGLAGYTF. As DNA, the CDR3 is TGTGCCAGCAGCAACCCGGGACTCGCTGGCTACACCTTC. The whole variable domain, filled in from reference TRBV7-2 and TRBJ1-2, reads GAGVSQSPSNKVTEKGKDVELRCDPISGHTALYWYRQSLGQGLEFLIYFQGNSAPDKSGLPSDRFSAERTGGSVSTLTIQRTQQEDSAVYLCASSNPGLAGYTFGSGTRLTVV.

This chain links TRBV21-1 with TRBJ2-7. TRBV21-1 represents a pseudogene. The CDR3 length is 14 residues. The CDR3 here is CASSKSGTSYEQYF. DNA for the CDR3: TGTGCCAGCAGCAAATCCGGGACCTCCTACGAGCAGTACTTC.

This clone was detected ten times or more. The J gene is TRBJ1-4, the V gene TRBV28; D is undetermined. Germline V gene lookup returns CDR1 MDHEN and CDR2 SYDVKM. V was pared by 3 bases and J by 4 bases, with 15 bases between. This CDR3 contains 16 residues. The CDR3 region is CASSFFGRAGNEKLFF. In nucleotides, the CDR3 is TGTGCCAGCAGTTTTTTTGGGAGGGCGGGTAATGAAAAACTGTTTTTT.

This sequence joins TRBV6-6 and TRBJ2-7; D possibly uses TRBD1 or TRBD2 (6 bases each). This CDR3 comprises 16 residues. CDR1 MNHNY and CDR2 SVGAGI come from the germline V gene (reference sequence). V gave up 0 bases and J gave up 3 bases, with 15 bases separating them. The CDR3, as DNA: TGTGCCAGCAGTTACTCGTTGGAGGGGGTCTTCTACGAGCAGTACTTC. This encodes CASSYSLEGVFYEQYF.